These T cell receptor beta chains were read from a single sample in a study of T cell responses to AZD1222 COVID-19 vaccine. Repertoires were generated with immunoSEQ multiplex PCR, while TCRdb's copy carries only in-frame clones and drops some. The data show about 150,000 clones, 75% to 95% seen once. Sequences were derived from peripheral blood, sampled 28 days after the second AZD1222 dose. These receptors were taken from an adult who received the AZD1222 COVID-19 vaccine. CDR3s include the opening cysteine and the closing phenylalanine or tryptophan. Fields, in order: clone size, V gene, D gene, J gene, CDR3 protein, CDR3 DNA. D genes are given only for firm matches. Not every row has a clone size; where given, it reads once, few, many or a size class.

>NA|TRBV6-5|NA|TRBJ1-4
CASRVDGTGREKLFF
TGTGCCAGCAGGGTGGATGGGACCGGGCGTGAAAAACTGTTTTTT
>NA|TRBV28|NA|TRBJ1-2
CASSLRGIYGYTF
TGTGCCAGCAGTTTACGGGGAATTTATGGCTACACCTTC
>NA|TRBV5-1|NA|TRBJ2-3
CASSPGGDTQYF
TGCGCCAGCAGCCCCGGCGGAGATACGCAGTATTTT
>NA|TRBV11-2|NA|TRBJ1-2
CASSLVLGGDYFGYTF
TGTGCCAGCAGCTTAGTTCTGGGAGGGGATTACTTTGGCTACACCTTC
>NA|TRBV14|TRBD1|TRBJ2-1
CASSQAGQGFNEQFF
TGTGCCAGCAGCCAAGCCGGACAGGGATTCAATGAGCAGTTCTTC
>NA|TRBV29-1|NA|TRBJ2-5
CSVSQGGGGETQYF
TGCAGCGTTTCCCAGGGAGGGGGGGGCGAGACCCAGTACTTC
>few|TRBV20-1|TRBD2|TRBJ2-5
CSASGAGVGSGETQYF
TGCAGTGCTAGTGGGGCGGGAGTGGGTTCGGGTGAGACCCAGTACTTC
>few|TRBV24-1|NA|TRBJ1-5
CATSDHRVGSNQPQHF
TGTGCCACCAGTGACCACAGGGTGGGTAGCAATCAGCCCCAGCATTTT
>NA|TRBV7-9|TRBD1|TRBJ1-2
CASSLGGQGENYTF
TGTGCCAGCAGCTTAGGGGGACAGGGGGAGAACTACACCTTC
>NA|TRBV5-4|NA|TRBJ1-2
CASRHVGGDYGYTF
TGTGCCAGCAGACACGTGGGGGGGGACTATGGCTACACCTTC
>once|TRBV4-1|NA|TRBJ1-1
CASSQLGLRETEAFF
TGCGCCAGCAGCCAATTAGGGTTACGGGAGACTGAAGCTTTCTTT
>NA|TRBV4-2|NA|TRBJ2-1
CASSQGEAGPYNEQFF
TGTGCCAGCAGCCAAGGTGAAGCGGGCCCCTACAATGAGCAGTTCTTC
>once|TRBV4-1|TRBD2|TRBJ2-7
CASSQAPGRALGEQYF
TGCGCCAGCAGCCAAGCCCCCGGGAGGGCATTAGGAGAGCAGTACTTC
>NA|TRBV5-5|NA|TRBJ2-6
CASTGAGANVLTF
TGTGCCAGCACGGGGGCGGGGGCCAACGTCCTGACTTTC
>NA|TRBV11-3|NA|TRBJ2-1
CASSLQGYNEQFF
TGTGCCAGCAGCTTACAGGGCTACAATGAGCAGTTCTTC
>NA|TRBV11-2|TRBD1|TRBJ2-5
CASSRDRGGETQYF
TGTGCCAGCAGTCGCGACAGGGGCGGTGAGACCCAGTACTTC
>NA|TRBV9|NA|TRBJ2-1
CASSVAGFNNEQFF
TGTGCCAGCAGCGTAGCGGGATTCAACAATGAGCAGTTCTTC
>NA|TRBV7-9|TRBD1|TRBJ2-5
CASSLLRDRGQETQYF
TGTGCCAGCAGCTTACTCCGGGACAGAGGCCAAGAGACCCAGTACTTC
>NA|TRBV28|NA|TRBJ1-1
CASSSGGLNTEAFF
TGTGCCAGCAGTTCGGGAGGATTGAACACTGAAGCTTTCTTT
>NA|TRBV9|TRBD2|TRBJ2-7
CASSAGLAESSYEQYF
TGTGCCAGCAGCGCGGGACTAGCGGAAAGCTCCTACGAGCAGTACTTC
>NA|TRBV14|TRBD2|TRBJ2-1
CASSLTGTSGDNEQFF
TGTGCCAGCAGCCTAACCGGGACTAGCGGAGACAATGAGCAGTTCTTC
>NA|TRBV29-1|NA|TRBJ2-5
CSVELLAETQYF
TGCAGCGTTGAATTGTTAGCAGAGACCCAGTACTTC
>NA|TRBV4-1|NA|TRBJ1-1
CASSPRATMNTEAFF
TGCGCCAGCAGCCCCAGGGCTACCATGAACACTGAAGCTTTCTTT
>NA|TRBV10-3|NA|TRBJ1-3
CAISGQGSSGNTIYF
TGTGCCATCAGTGGTCAGGGGAGCTCTGGAAACACCATATATTTT
>once|TRBV25-1|NA|TRBJ2-7
CASSGRLLYEQYF
TGTGCCAGCAGTGGACGACTCCTTTACGAGCAGTACTTC
>once|TRBV5-5|NA|TRBJ1-5
CASSLAWINQPQHF
TGTGCCAGCAGCTTAGCGTGGATCAATCAGCCCCAGCATTTT
>NA|TRBV28|NA|TRBJ1-4
CASRSGIGGEGEKLFF
TGTGCCAGCAGAAGTGGTATCGGGGGAGAGGGTGAAAAACTGTTTTTT
>NA|TRBV29-1|NA|TRBJ1-2
CSVEDKPGQEYGYTF
TGCAGCGTTGAAGACAAGCCGGGACAAGAGTATGGCTACACCTTC
>medium-sized|TRBV29-1|NA|TRBJ1-3
CSVGGTSGNTIYF
TGCAGCGTTGGAGGGACCTCTGGAAACACCATATATTTT
>NA|TRBV12-3/TRBV12-4|NA|TRBJ1-1
CASSFLRLEAFF
TGTGCCAGCAGTTTCCTCCGGCTCGAAGCTTTCTTT
>NA|TRBV25-1|TRBD1|TRBJ2-7
CASTLGGTGPYEQYF
TGTGCCAGCACCCTAGGGGGGACAGGGCCCTACGAGCAGTACTTC
>NA|TRBV27|NA|TRBJ1-5
CASSFGVDQPQHF
TGTGCCAGCAGTTTCGGGGTAGATCAGCCCCAGCATTTT
>once|TRBV24-1|NA|TRBJ2-7
CATSDGHLYEQYF
TGTGCCACCAGTGATGGGCATCTCTACGAGCAGTACTTC
>once|TRBV6-2/TRBV6-3|TRBD1|TRBJ2-2
CASSSTGGTGELFF
TGTGCCAGCAGTTCCACAGGGGGCACCGGGGAGCTGTTTTTT
>once|TRBV5-5|TRBD1|TRBJ2-5
CASSLQGQGYETQYF
TGTGCCAGCAGCTTACAGGGACAGGGATACGAGACCCAGTACTTC
>NA|TRBV11-2|NA|TRBJ2-7
CASSLELAGEQYF
TGTGCCAGCAGCTTAGAACTAGCAGGGGAGCAGTACTTC
>NA|TRBV5-1|TRBD1|TRBJ1-5
CASSFVPGQENSNQPQHF
TGCGCCAGCAGCTTTGTCCCGGGACAGGAAAATAGCAATCAGCCCCAGCATTTT
>NA|TRBV21-1|NA|TRBJ1-5
CASSKVQENNQPQHF
TGTGCCAGCAGCAAAGTTCAGGAAAACAATCAGCCCCAGCATTTT
>once|TRBV19|NA|TRBJ1-2
CASQRGGGYTF
TGTGCCAGTCAACGGGGGGGCGGCTACACCTTC
>NA|TRBV5-8|TRBD1|TRBJ1-6
CASSSGRTGTGSSPLHF
TGTGCCAGCAGCTCTGGTCGGACCGGGACAGGGAGTTCACCCCTCCACTTT
>NA|TRBV5-6|NA|TRBJ1-1
CASSRGGFEAFF
TGTGCCAGCAGCCGAGGGGGGTTTGAAGCTTTCTTT
>NA|TRBV4-1|TRBD2|TRBJ2-1
CASSHRGPSSGNRSEQFF
TGCGCCAGCAGCCACCGGGGACCTAGTAGCGGGAATCGGAGTGAGCAGTTCTTC
>NA|TRBV18|TRBD1|TRBJ1-1
CASSRGTVSTEAFF
TGTGCCAGCTCCCGCGGGACAGTAAGCACTGAAGCTTTCTTT
>NA|TRBV18|NA|TRBJ1-1
CASSPNQPAFF
TGTGCCAGCTCACCTAACCAGCCAGCTTTCTTT
>NA|TRBV27|NA|TRBJ1-1
CASSFDGSTEAFF
TGTGCCAGCAGTTTCGACGGCAGCACTGAAGCTTTCTTT
>NA|TRBV5-4|NA|TRBJ1-5
CASSRKGDRGQPQHF
TGTGCCAGCAGCCGCAAGGGGGACCGTGGTCAGCCCCAGCATTTT
>NA|TRBV19|NA|TRBJ2-7
CASSPTDRPLYEQYF
TGTGCCAGTAGTCCGACCGACAGGCCGCTCTACGAGCAGTACTTC
>NA|TRBV20-1|NA|TRBJ1-1
CSASGGSWAFF
TGCAGTGCTTCCGGTGGCTCGTGGGCTTTCTTT
>once|TRBV6-2/TRBV6-3|NA|TRBJ2-1
CASSDLDTGEYEQFF
TGTGCCAGCAGTGACCTTGATACGGGCGAATATGAGCAGTTCTTC